This T cell receptor beta chain was identified during a study of T cell repertoires in ileal Crohn's disease. Whole-study context: All patients had surgery for stricturing (approximately 60%) or penetrating (roughly 39%) disease. Points from the study as a whole: The median delay to postoperative endoscopy was around 7.1 months. Clonal expansions were more frequent in active smokers than non-smokers at surgery.

Regarding this clone: Its antigen is undetermined.

The assay was immunoSEQ multiplex PCR, and TCRdb's table has in-frame clones only and misses some. The sample gives some 60,000 clones, around nine tenths of which show up once; approximately 2% is in the top ten. Noted time point: neoterminal ileum biopsy at postoperative endoscopy, about 6 months after surgery. This CDR3 region has 13 residues. The germline gives CDR1 SEHNR, CDR2 FQNEAQ (reference sequence). V gave up 5 bases and J gave up 2 bases, with 10 bases separating them. This chain uses TRBV7-9 with TRBJ2-7; no reliable D call. Sequenced: ileal tissue. This TCR derives from an adult with Crohn's disease. The CDR3 DNA reads TGTGCCAGCAGCAACTGGGCCACCTACGAGCAGTACTTC. Its translation: CASSNWATYEQYF.